Sequencing of this T cell receptor beta chain was carried out in a study of cytomegalovirus exposure and HLA in healthy donors. Primers: 60 Vbeta forward and 13 Jbeta reverse. The protocol was immunoSEQ multiplex PCR, while the TCRdb copy is restricted to in-frame clones and leaves out a portion. The sample yields under 200,000 clones, 77% seen once. Regarding this clone: The antigen is not known.

Findings of the study overall: Analysis performed later found 16,951 TCR beta sequences associated with HLA alleles at 0.05 false discovery rate.

The receptor was isolated from a woman in her thirties or forties in good health and CMV-seropositive. The sample was PBMCs.

The CDR3 DNA is TGTGCCTGGAGGGGGGGAAGGACGTTCTATGGCTACACCTTC. Its translation: CAWRGGRTFYGYTF. The chain employs TRBV30 and TRBJ1-2; the D gene is possibly TRBD1 (5 bases). This CDR3 spans 14 amino acids. V dropped 3 bases and J dropped 4 bases, with 15 bases sitting between them. Germline values: CDR1 GTSNPN, CDR2 SVGIG (reference sequence).